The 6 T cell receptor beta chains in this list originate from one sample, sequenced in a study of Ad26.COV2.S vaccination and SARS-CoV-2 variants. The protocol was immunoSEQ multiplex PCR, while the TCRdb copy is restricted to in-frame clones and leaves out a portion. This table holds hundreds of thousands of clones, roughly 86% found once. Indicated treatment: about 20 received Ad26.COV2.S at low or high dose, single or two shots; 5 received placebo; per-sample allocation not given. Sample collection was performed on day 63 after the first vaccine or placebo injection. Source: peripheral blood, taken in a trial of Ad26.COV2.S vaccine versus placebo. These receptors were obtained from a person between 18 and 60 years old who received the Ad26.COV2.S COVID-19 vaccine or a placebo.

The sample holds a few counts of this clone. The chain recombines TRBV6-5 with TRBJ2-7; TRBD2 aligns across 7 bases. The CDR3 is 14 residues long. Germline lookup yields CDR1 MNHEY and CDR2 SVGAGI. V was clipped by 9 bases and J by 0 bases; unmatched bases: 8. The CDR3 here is CASLSGVSSYEQYF. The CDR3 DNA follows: TGTGCCAGTCTGAGCGGGGTCAGCTCCTACGAGCAGTACTTC.

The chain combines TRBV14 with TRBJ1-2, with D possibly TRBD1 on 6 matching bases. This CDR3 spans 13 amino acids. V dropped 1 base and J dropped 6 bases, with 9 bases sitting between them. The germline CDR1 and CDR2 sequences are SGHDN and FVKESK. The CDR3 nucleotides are TGTGCCAGCAGCCAAGTGGCAGGGGATGGCTACACCTTC. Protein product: CASSQVAGDGYTF.

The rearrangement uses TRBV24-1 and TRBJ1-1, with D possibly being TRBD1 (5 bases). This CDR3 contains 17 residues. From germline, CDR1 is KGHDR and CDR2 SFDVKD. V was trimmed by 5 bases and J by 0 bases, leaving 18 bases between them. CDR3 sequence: CATSGELRDGMNTEAFF. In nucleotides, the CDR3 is TGTGCCACCAGTGGCGAACTCCGGGACGGTATGAACACTGAAGCTTTCTTT.

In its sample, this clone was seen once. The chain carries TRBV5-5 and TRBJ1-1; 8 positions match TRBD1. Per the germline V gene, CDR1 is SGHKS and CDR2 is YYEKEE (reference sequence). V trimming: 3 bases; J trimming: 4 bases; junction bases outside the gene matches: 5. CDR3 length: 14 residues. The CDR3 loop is CASSSGGAGTEAFF. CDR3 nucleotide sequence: TGTGCCAGCAGCTCAGGGGGCGCGGGCACTGAAGCTTTCTTT. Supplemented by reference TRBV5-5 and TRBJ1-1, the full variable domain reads DAGVTQSPTHLIKTRGQQVTLRCSPISGHKSVSWYQQVLGQGPQFIFQYYEKEERGRGNFPDRFSARQFPNYSSELNVNALLLGDSALYLCASSSGGAGTEAFFGQGTRLTVV.

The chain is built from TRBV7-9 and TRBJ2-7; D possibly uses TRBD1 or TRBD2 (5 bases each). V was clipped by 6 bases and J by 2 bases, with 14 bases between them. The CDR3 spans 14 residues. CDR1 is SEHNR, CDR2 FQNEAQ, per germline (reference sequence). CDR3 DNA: TGTGCCAGCAGTCCTCCCGGGACCCCCTACGAGCAGTACTTC. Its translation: CASSPPGTPYEQYF.

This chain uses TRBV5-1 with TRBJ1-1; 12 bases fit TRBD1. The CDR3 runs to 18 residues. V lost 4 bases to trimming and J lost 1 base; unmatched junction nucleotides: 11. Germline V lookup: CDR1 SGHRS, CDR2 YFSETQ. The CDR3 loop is CASSPRPGTGGQNTEAFF. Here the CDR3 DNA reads TGCGCCAGCAGCCCTAGGCCCGGGACAGGGGGCCAGAACACTGAAGCTTTCTTT. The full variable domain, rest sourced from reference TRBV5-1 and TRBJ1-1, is KAGVTQTPRYLIKTRGQQVTLSCSPISGHRSVSWYQQTPGQGLQFLFEYFSETQRNKGNFPGRFSGRQFSNSRSEMNVSTLELGDSALYLCASSPRPGTGGQNTEAFFGQGTRLTVV.